The present T cell receptor (beta chain) was sequenced within a study of shared clonotypes between healthy human individuals. Sequencing used immunoSEQ multiplex PCR; TCRdb keeps in-frame clones, though not all of them. The sample has about 1 million clones, around 74% seen once. Findings of the study overall: The rarefaction results pointed to incomplete sorted-subset sequencing despite large depth. Read depth was anticipated to influence clonotype sharing among donors.

A remark on this clone: Its antigen is currently unknown.

The germline gives CDR1 LGHNA, CDR2 YSLEER. With 0 bases removed from V and 6 bases from J, the gap between germline ends came to 11 bases. This CDR3 region has 14 residues. Sequencing was done on a sample of memory CD4+ T cells sorted from blood. Subset specified: CD45RA-negative fraction. The rearrangement links TRBV4-3 to TRBJ1-1; D is possibly TRBD1 (5 bases). This TCR was recovered from a man younger than 35 in good health. The CDR3 loop reads CASSQDVGGSEAFF. CDR3 bases: TGCGCCAGCAGCCAAGATGTTGGGGGGTCTGAAGCTTTCTTT.